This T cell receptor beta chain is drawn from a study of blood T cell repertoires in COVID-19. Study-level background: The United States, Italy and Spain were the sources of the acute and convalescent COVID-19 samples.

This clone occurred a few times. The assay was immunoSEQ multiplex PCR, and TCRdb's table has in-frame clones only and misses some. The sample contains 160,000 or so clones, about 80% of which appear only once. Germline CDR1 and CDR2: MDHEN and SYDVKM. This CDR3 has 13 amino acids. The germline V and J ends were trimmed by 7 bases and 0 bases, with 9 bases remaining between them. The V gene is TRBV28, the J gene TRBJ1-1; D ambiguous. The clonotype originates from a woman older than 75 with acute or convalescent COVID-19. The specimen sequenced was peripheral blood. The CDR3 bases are TGTGCCAGCACCAGGACTGTGAACACTGAAGCTTTCTTT. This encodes CASTRTVNTEAFF.